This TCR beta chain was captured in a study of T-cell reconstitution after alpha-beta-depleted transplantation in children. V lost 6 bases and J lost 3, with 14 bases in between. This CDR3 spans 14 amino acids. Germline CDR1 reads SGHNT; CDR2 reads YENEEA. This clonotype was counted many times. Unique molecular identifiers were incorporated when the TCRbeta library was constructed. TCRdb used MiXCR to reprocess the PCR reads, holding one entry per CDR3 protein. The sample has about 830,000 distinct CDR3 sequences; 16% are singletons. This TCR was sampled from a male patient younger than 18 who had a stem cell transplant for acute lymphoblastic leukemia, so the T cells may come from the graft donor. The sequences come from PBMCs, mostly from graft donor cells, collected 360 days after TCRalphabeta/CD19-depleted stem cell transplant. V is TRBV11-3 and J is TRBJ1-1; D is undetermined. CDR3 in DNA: TGTGCCAGCAGTCGGTTCAATACCGACACTGAAGCTTTCTTT. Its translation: CASSRFNTDTEAFF. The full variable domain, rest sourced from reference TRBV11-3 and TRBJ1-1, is EAGVVQSPRYKIIEKKQPVAFWCNPISGHNTLYWYLQNLGQGPELLIRYENEEAVDDSQLPKDRFSAERLKGVDSTLKIQPAELGDSAVYLCASSRFNTDTEAFFGQGTRLTVV.